This T cell receptor (beta chain) was captured in a study of T-cell memory formation after mild COVID-19. TCRdb re-analysed the 5' RACE reads in MiXCR, keeping a single row per CDR3 protein. The sample has roughly 400,000 distinct CDR3 sequences; roughly 18% are singletons. The V and J ends lost 8 bases and 3 bases, in that order; junction bases with no gene match: 13. Looked up from germline, CDR1 is ENHRY and CDR2 is SYGVKD. The CDR3 covers 17 residues. The specimen sequenced was PBMCs or a T cell subset sorted from them (not recorded which). This sequence joins TRBV10-3 and TRBJ2-3, with 11 bases identical to TRBD2. This clonotype was sampled from a man aged 18 to 29 who had mild COVID-19 (a few samples of this study predate the infection). Cell type and time point are not known. For the CDR3, the DNA is TGTGCCATCTCGGATGTTAGCGGGGGGGCAGGGACAGATACGCAGTATTTT. Translating gives CAISDVSGGAGTDTQYF.